The clone carrying this T cell receptor beta chain was counted ten times or more. The sample comes from a study of metastatic and nonmetastatic thyroid tumors. Per the authors' pipeline: Using the CDR3 differences seen across clinicopathological groups, the authors built a distant-metastasis classifier for papillary thyroid cancer, which was meant to discriminate distant-metastatic patients. TCRdb reanalyzed the PCR reads with MiXCR. What appears here as the V and J calls and clone size reflects TCRdb's work, not the paper's. Seen here are 30,000 to 35,000 clones, around 32% observed once, and the top ten hold about 31%. Until they underwent thyroid surgery, no patient had received any treatment. This receptor was identified in a female donor with papillary thyroid cancer or a benign thyroid nodule (not recorded which). Some clones in this sample may be carry-over from other donors' samples. Material: blood.

CDR3 DNA: TGTGCCAGCTCACTTACCGGGAGCCGAGTTTCCAATGAGCAGTTCTTC. Encoded protein: CASSLTGSRVSNEQFF. The chain links TRBV18 to TRBJ2-1, with D tentatively TRBD2 (6 bases). Trimming removed 4 bases at V and 6 bases at J, with 19 bases between. The CDR3 runs to 16 residues. The V gene's germline CDR1 is KGHSH and CDR2 LQKENI.